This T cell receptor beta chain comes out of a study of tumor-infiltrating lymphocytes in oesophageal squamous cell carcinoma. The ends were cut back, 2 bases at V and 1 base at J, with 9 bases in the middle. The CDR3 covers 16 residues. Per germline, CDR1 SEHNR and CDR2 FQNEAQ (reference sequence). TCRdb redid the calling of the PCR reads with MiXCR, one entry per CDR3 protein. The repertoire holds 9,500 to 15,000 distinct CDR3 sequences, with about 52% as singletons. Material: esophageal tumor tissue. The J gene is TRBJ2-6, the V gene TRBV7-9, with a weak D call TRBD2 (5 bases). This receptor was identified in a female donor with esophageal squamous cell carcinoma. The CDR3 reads CASSLSGGSGANVLTF. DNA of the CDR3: TGTGCCAGCAGCTTAAGTGGAGGATCTGGGGCCAACGTCCTGACTTTC.